Listed below are T cell receptor beta chains from one sample, sequenced in a study of blood T cell repertoires in COVID-19. Clones were read by immunoSEQ multiplex PCR, and TCRdb kept only the in-frame ones, dropping some. The table has approximately 230,000 clones, just over 85% seen once. Material: peripheral blood. These receptors all come from a man at least 80 years old with acute or convalescent COVID-19. The CDR3 runs from the conserved cysteine through the conserved F or W. The order of the fields is J gene, clone size, V gene, CDR3 length, D gene, CDR3 DNA, CDR3 protein. D genes are given only for firm matches. Clone size is given for some rows only: seen once, a few or many times, or a class if the clone is expanded.

j_gene: TRBJ2-1; abundance: .; v_gene: TRBV11-2; len: 16; d_gene: TRBD2; CDR3nt: TGTGCCAGCAGCGTGCGGACTAGCGGAGGGCACAATGAGCAGTTCTTC; CDR3aa: CASSVRTSGGHNEQFF
j_gene: TRBJ1-4; abundance: .; v_gene: TRBV9; len: 15; d_gene: .; CDR3nt: TGTGCCAGCAGCGTAGGGGCAGAAGCTAATGAAAAACTGTTTTTT; CDR3aa: CASSVGAEANEKLFF
j_gene: TRBJ2-5; abundance: .; v_gene: TRBV7-7; len: 15; d_gene: TRBD1; CDR3nt: TGTGCTAGCAGCCCCGACAGGGGGCATGGGGAGACCCAGTACTTC; CDR3aa: CASSPDRGHGETQYF
j_gene: TRBJ1-6; abundance: .; v_gene: TRBV2; len: 19; d_gene: TRBD1; CDR3nt: TGTGCCAGCAGTGACCCGGGACAGGGAAAATACTCCTATAATTCACCCCTCCACTTT; CDR3aa: CASSDPGQGKYSYNSPLHF
j_gene: TRBJ2-1; abundance: .; v_gene: TRBV19; len: 15; d_gene: .; CDR3nt: TGTGCCAGCCTCCTAAACCGGGATACAGTCAATGAGCAGTTCTTC; CDR3aa: CASLLNRDTVNEQFF
j_gene: TRBJ1-6; abundance: .; v_gene: TRBV7-8; len: 13; d_gene: .; CDR3nt: TGTGCCAGCAGCCCACATCTCAATTCACCCCTCCACTTT; CDR3aa: CASSPHLNSPLHF
j_gene: TRBJ1-4; abundance: .; v_gene: TRBV2; len: 15; d_gene: .; CDR3nt: TGTGCCAGCAGATTCCAGGGCACAGATAATGAAAAACTGTTTTTT; CDR3aa: CASRFQGTDNEKLFF
j_gene: TRBJ1-6; abundance: .; v_gene: TRBV18; len: 14; d_gene: .; CDR3nt: TGTGCCAGCTCTAGGGACATTAATAATTCACCCCTCCACTTT; CDR3aa: CASSRDINNSPLHF
j_gene: TRBJ1-1; abundance: .; v_gene: TRBV6-2/TRBV6-3; len: 14; d_gene: .; CDR3nt: TGTGCCAGCAGTTACAAGAGGATGAACACTGAAGCTTTCTTT; CDR3aa: CASSYKRMNTEAFF
j_gene: TRBJ1-4; abundance: .; v_gene: TRBV6-5; len: 15; d_gene: TRBD1; CDR3nt: TGTGCCAGCAGTTACTCGAGGCAGGGGGATGAAAAACTGTTTTTT; CDR3aa: CASSYSRQGDEKLFF
j_gene: TRBJ2-7; abundance: few; v_gene: TRBV6-5; len: 14; d_gene: TRBD1; CDR3nt: TGTGCCAGCAGAACGACAGGGGACCGATACGAGCAGTACTTC; CDR3aa: CASRTTGDRYEQYF
j_gene: TRBJ2-1; abundance: .; v_gene: TRBV6-4; len: 14; d_gene: TRBD1; CDR3nt: TGTGCCATCTGTACGGGACAGGGGATTGGTGAGCAGTTCTTC; CDR3aa: CAICTGQGIGEQFF
j_gene: TRBJ1-2; abundance: .; v_gene: TRBV24-1; len: 17; d_gene: TRBD1; CDR3nt: TGTGCCACCAGTGATTTTAGGACAGGGTGGTCCCACTATGGCTACACCTTC; CDR3aa: CATSDFRTGWSHYGYTF
j_gene: TRBJ2-6; abundance: once; v_gene: TRBV6-6; len: 14; d_gene: .; CDR3nt: TGTGCCAGCAGTTCTGTCTCTGGGGCCAACGTCCTGACTTTC; CDR3aa: CASSSVSGANVLTF
j_gene: TRBJ1-2; abundance: .; v_gene: TRBV27; len: 16; d_gene: TRBD1; CDR3nt: TGTGCCAGCAGTCCTACCCCGGGACAGGTGCTCTATGGCTACACCTTC; CDR3aa: CASSPTPGQVLYGYTF
j_gene: TRBJ2-1; abundance: .; v_gene: TRBV7-3; len: 13; d_gene: .; CDR3nt: TGTGCCAGCAGCTTAAGGCGGTACAATGAGCAGTTCTTC; CDR3aa: CASSLRRYNEQFF
j_gene: TRBJ1-1; abundance: .; v_gene: TRBV27; len: 13; d_gene: .; CDR3nt: TGTGCCACAGCCCAGGGGCTGGGCACTGAAGCTTTCTTT; CDR3aa: CATAQGLGTEAFF
j_gene: TRBJ1-6; abundance: .; v_gene: TRBV4-3; len: 15; d_gene: .; CDR3nt: TGCGCCAGCAGCCAGGGGGGGGCAGGGGATTCACCCCTCCACTTT; CDR3aa: CASSQGGAGDSPLHF
j_gene: TRBJ2-7; abundance: .; v_gene: TRBV9; len: 14; d_gene: TRBD2; CDR3nt: TGTGCCAGCAGCGCCACTAGCGGTTGGGACGAGCAGTACTTC; CDR3aa: CASSATSGWDEQYF
j_gene: TRBJ2-1; abundance: once; v_gene: TRBV13; len: 14; d_gene: .; CDR3nt: TGTGCCAGCAGCTTGGGAGATTACTCCAATGAGCAGTTCTTC; CDR3aa: CASSLGDYSNEQFF
j_gene: TRBJ1-3; abundance: .; v_gene: TRBV19; len: 15; d_gene: .; CDR3nt: TGTGCCAGTAGAAAAGACACCGGCTCTGGAAACACCATATATTTT; CDR3aa: CASRKDTGSGNTIYF
j_gene: TRBJ2-7; abundance: few; v_gene: TRBV7-6; len: 16; d_gene: TRBD2; CDR3nt: TGTGCCAGCAGCTTAGTTTCGGGACTACCCTCCTACGAGCAGTACTTC; CDR3aa: CASSLVSGLPSYEQYF
j_gene: TRBJ1-5; abundance: .; v_gene: TRBV6-5; len: 14; d_gene: TRBD1; CDR3nt: TGTGCCAGCAGTTGGGACAGCTCAGATCAGCCCCAGCATTTT; CDR3aa: CASSWDSSDQPQHF
j_gene: TRBJ1-1; abundance: once; v_gene: TRBV4-2; len: 16; d_gene: .; CDR3nt: TGTGCCAGCAGCCCCACCGGGGTACAGGGGAACACTGAAGCTTTCTTT; CDR3aa: CASSPTGVQGNTEAFF
j_gene: TRBJ1-6; abundance: .; v_gene: TRBV10-3; len: 14; d_gene: TRBD1; CDR3nt: TGTGCCATCAGTGAGGTCAGGGGGAATTCACCCCTCCACTTT; CDR3aa: CAISEVRGNSPLHF
j_gene: TRBJ1-5; abundance: .; v_gene: TRBV6-5; len: 14; d_gene: .; CDR3nt: TGTGCCAGCAGTTACGGGGCGGGGAATCAGCCCCAGCATTTT; CDR3aa: CASSYGAGNQPQHF
j_gene: TRBJ2-3; abundance: .; v_gene: TRBV7-6; len: 19; d_gene: .; CDR3nt: TGTGCCAGCAGCTTAAGGAGGCCAGACAGCCGGAGGGGCGCAGATACGCAGTATTTT; CDR3aa: CASSLRRPDSRRGADTQYF
j_gene: TRBJ1-1; abundance: few; v_gene: TRBV5-4; len: 14; d_gene: TRBD1; CDR3nt: TGTGCCAGCAGCTACAGGGGGCTGGCCACTGAAGCTTTCTTT; CDR3aa: CASSYRGLATEAFF
j_gene: TRBJ1-4; abundance: .; v_gene: TRBV10-3; len: 14; d_gene: .; CDR3nt: TGTGCCATCGGTGGAGGATCAACTAATGAAAAACTGTTTTTT; CDR3aa: CAIGGGSTNEKLFF
j_gene: TRBJ2-1; abundance: .; v_gene: TRBV4-2; len: 17; d_gene: TRBD2; CDR3nt: TGTGCCAGCAGCCAAGAGGAGGGCGGGAGCGGGTACAATGAGCAGTTCTTC; CDR3aa: CASSQEEGGSGYNEQFF
j_gene: TRBJ2-1; abundance: .; v_gene: TRBV13; len: 14; d_gene: TRBD2; CDR3nt: TGTGCCAGCAGCTCTAGCGGGGGGATTAATGAGCAGTTCTTC; CDR3aa: CASSSSGGINEQFF
j_gene: TRBJ2-1; abundance: .; v_gene: TRBV9; len: 16; d_gene: TRBD2; CDR3nt: TGTGCCAGCAGCCCAAGACTAGCGGGGGACTACAATGAGCAGTTCTTC; CDR3aa: CASSPRLAGDYNEQFF
j_gene: TRBJ2-1; abundance: .; v_gene: TRBV11-2; len: 13; d_gene: .; CDR3nt: TGTGCCAGCAGCTTCGAGGAGACCGCCCTACAGTTCTTC; CDR3aa: CASSFEETALQFF
j_gene: TRBJ1-2; abundance: .; v_gene: TRBV6-5; len: 13; d_gene: .; CDR3nt: TGTGCCAGCAGCGTTGTGGGAGGGGTTGGCTACACCTTC; CDR3aa: CASSVVGGVGYTF
j_gene: TRBJ2-1; abundance: .; v_gene: TRBV6-2/TRBV6-3; len: 15; d_gene: TRBD2; CDR3nt: TGTGCCAGCAGCCCTCGCGGGAGGGTCTACAATGAGCAGTTCTTC; CDR3aa: CASSPRGRVYNEQFF
j_gene: TRBJ2-1; abundance: .; v_gene: TRBV18; len: 14; d_gene: TRBD2; CDR3nt: TGTGCCAGCTCACGGACTAGCGGATACAATGAGCAGTTCTTC; CDR3aa: CASSRTSGYNEQFF
j_gene: TRBJ1-1; abundance: .; v_gene: TRBV6-6; len: 13; d_gene: .; CDR3nt: TGTGCCAGCAGTTACGAGGTAGCCACTGAAGCTTTCTTT; CDR3aa: CASSYEVATEAFF
j_gene: TRBJ2-7; abundance: .; v_gene: TRBV11-2; len: 15; d_gene: .; CDR3nt: TGTGCCAGCAGCCAGGGGCAGGGCCCCACCTACGAGCAGTACTTC; CDR3aa: CASSQGQGPTYEQYF